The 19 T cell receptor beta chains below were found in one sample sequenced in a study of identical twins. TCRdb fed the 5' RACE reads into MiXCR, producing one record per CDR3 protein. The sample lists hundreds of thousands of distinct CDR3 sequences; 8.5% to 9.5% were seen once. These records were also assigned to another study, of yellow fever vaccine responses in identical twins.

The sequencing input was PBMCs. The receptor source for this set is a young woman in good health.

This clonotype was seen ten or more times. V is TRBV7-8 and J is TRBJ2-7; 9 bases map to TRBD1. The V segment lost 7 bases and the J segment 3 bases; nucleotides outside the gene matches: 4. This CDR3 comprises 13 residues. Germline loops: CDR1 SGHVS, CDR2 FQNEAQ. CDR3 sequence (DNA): TGTGCCAGCACCCTGGGACAGGGCTACGAGCAGTACTTC. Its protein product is CASTLGQGYEQYF.

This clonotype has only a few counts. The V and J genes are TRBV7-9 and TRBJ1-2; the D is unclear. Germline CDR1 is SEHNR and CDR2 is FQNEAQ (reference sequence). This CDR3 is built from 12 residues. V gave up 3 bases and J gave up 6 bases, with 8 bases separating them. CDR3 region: CASSFGTDGYTF. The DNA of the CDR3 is TGTGCCAGCAGCTTCGGTACGGATGGCTACACCTTC.

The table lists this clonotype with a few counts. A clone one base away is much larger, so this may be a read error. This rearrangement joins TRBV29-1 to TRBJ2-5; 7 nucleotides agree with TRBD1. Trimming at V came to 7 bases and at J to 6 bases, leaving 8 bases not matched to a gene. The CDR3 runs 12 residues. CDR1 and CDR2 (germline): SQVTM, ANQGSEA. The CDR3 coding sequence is TGCAGCGGAGGGGGACAGCAAAAGACCCAGTACTTC. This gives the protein CSGGGQQKTQYF.

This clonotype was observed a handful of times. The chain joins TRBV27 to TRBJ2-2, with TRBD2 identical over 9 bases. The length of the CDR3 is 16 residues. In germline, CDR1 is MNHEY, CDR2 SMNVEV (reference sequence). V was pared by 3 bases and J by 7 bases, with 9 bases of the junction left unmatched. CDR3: CASSFSSGRIVGELFF. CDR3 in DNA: TGTGCCAGCAGTTTTTCGAGCGGGAGGATCGTCGGGGAGCTGTTTTTT.

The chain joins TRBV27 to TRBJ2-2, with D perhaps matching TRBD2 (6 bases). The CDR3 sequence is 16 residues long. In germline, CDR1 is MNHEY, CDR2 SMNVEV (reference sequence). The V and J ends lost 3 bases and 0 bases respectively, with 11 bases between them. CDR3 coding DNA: TGTGCCAGCAGTTTTCTCCGCGGGACGAACACCGGGGAGCTGTTTTTT. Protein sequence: CASSFLRGTNTGELFF.

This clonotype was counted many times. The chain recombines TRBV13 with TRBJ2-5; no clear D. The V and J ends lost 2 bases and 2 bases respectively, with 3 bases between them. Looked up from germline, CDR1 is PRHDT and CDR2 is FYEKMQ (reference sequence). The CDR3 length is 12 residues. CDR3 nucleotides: TGTGCCAGCAGCTTATGGCAAGAGACCCAGTACTTC. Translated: CASSLWQETQYF. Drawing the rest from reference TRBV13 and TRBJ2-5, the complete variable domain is AAGVIQSPRHLIKEKRETATLKCYPIPRHDTVYWYQQGPGQDPQFLISFYEKMQSDKGSIPDRFSAQQFSDYHSELNMSSLELGDSALYFCASSLWQETQYFGPGTRLLVL.

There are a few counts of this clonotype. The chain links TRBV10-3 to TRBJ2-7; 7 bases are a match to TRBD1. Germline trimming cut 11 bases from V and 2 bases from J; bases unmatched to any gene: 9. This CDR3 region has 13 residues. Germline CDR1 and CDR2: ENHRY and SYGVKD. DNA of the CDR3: TGTGCCGCACAGGGGTCGATCGCCTACGAGCAGTACTTC. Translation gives CAAQGSIAYEQYF.

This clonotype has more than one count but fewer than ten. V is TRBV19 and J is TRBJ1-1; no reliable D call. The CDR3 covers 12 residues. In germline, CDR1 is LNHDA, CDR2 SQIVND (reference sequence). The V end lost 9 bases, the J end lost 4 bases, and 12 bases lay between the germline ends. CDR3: CASYRGSTEAFF. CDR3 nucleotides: TGTGCCAGCTATAGAGGGAGCACTGAAGCTTTCTTT. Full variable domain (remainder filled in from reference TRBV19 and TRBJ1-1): DGGITQSPKYLFRKEGQNVTLSCEQNLNHDAMYWYRQDPGQGLRLIYYSQIVNDFQKGDIAEGYSVSREKKESFPLTVTSAQKNPTAFYLCASYRGSTEAFFGQGTRLTVV.

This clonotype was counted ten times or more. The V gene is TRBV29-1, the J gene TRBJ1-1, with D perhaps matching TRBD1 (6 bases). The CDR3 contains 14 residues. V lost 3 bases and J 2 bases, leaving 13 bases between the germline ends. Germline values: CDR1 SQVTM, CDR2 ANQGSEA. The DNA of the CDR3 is TGCAGCGTTGATCCGACAGGACGCAACACTGAAGCTTTCTTT. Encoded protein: CSVDPTGRNTEAFF.

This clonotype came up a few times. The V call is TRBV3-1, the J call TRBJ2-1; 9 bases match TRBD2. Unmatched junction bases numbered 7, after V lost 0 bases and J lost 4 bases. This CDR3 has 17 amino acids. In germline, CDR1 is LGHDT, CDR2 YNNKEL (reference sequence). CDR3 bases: TGTGCCAGCAGCCAAGATTCCGATAGCGGGAGTTACAATGAGCAGTTCTTC. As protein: CASSQDSDSGSYNEQFF.

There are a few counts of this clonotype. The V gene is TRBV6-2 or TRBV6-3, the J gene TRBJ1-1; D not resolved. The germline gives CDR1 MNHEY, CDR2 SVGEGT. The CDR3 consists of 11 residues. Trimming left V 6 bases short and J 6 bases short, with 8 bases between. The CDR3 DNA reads TGTGCCAGCAGGGAGGCCGCTGAAGCTTTCTTT. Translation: CASREAAEAFF.

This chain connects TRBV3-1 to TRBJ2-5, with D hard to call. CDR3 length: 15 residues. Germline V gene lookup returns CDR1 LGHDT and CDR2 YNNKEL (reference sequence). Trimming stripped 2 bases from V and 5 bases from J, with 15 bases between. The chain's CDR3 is CASSQRRPAWETQYF. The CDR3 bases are TGTGCCAGCAGCCAACGGCGGCCCGCCTGGGAGACCCAGTACTTC.

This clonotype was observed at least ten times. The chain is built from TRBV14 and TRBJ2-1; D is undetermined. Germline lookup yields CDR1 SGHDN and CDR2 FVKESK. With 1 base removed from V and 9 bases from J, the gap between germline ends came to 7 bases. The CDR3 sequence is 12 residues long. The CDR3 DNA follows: TGTGCCAGCAGCCAAGTTATGACTGAGCAGTTCTTC. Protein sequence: CASSQVMTEQFF.

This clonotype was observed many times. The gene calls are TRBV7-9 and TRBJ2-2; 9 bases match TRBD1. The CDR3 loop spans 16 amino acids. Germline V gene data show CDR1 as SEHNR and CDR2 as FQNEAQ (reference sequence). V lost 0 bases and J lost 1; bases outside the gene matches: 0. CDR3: CASSLADRGNTGELFF. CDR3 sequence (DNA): TGTGCCAGCAGCTTAGCGGACAGGGGGAACACCGGGGAGCTGTTTTTT.

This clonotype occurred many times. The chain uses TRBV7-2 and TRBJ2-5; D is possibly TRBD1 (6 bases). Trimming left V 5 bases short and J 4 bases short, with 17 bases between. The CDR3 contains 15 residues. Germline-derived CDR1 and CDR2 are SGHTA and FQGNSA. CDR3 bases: TGTGCCAGCAGCCCGAGACACAGGGATGGAGAGACCCAGTACTTC. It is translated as CASSPRHRDGETQYF.

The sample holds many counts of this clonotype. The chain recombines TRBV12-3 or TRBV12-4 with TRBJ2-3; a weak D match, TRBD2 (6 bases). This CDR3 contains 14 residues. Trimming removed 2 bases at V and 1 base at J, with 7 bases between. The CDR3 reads CASSLPGGTDTQYF. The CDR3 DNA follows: TGTGCCAGCAGTTTACCGGGGGGCACAGATACGCAGTATTTT.

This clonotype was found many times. CDR3 bases: TGCAGTGCTAGAGTGCCGGAGGGGCATGGCTACACCTTC. Its translation is CSARVPEGHGYTF. This chain links TRBV20-1 with TRBJ1-2; a possible D gene is TRBD1 (5 bases). The CDR3 has 13 residues. The V end was cut by 1 base, the J end by 6 bases, with 12 bases between. The germline V gene has CDR1 DFQATT and CDR2 SNEGSKA (reference sequence).

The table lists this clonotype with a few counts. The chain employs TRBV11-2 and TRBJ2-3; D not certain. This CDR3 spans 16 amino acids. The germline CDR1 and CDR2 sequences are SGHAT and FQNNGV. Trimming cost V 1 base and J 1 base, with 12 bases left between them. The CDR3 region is CASSLGLFRGTDTQYF. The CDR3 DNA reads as TGTGCCAGCAGCTTAGGTCTCTTCAGAGGCACAGATACGCAGTATTTT. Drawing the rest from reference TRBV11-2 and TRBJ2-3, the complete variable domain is EAGVAQSPRYKIIEKRQSVAFWCNPISGHATLYWYQQILGQGPKLLIQFQNNGVVDDSQLPKDRFSAERLKGVDSTLKIQPAKLEDSAVYLCASSLGLFRGTDTQYFGPGTRLTVL.

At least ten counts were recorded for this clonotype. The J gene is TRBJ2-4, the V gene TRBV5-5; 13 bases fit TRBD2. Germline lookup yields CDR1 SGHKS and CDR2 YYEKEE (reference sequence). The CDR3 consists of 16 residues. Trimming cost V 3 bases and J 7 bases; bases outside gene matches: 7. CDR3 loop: CASSSTSGRPPNIQYF. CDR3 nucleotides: TGTGCCAGCAGCTCGACTAGCGGGAGGCCGCCGAACATTCAGTACTTC.